These T cell receptor beta chains were read from a single sample in a study of blood T cells in healthy people across ages. Each CDR3 protein is one row after TCRdb ran MiXCR on the 5' RACE reads. The table shows 980,000 or so distinct CDR3 sequences, with around 48% occurring only once. Sequencing input: blood. The receptor set was obtained from a man between 25 and 39 years old in good health. Both conserved end residues are part of each CDR3. D genes are given only for firm matches. Expanded clones are given a class, and other clones once, few, many or no size at all.

NA	TRBD2	TRBV4-2	TRBJ2-3	CASSQATSGDTDTQYF	TGTGCCAGCAGCCAGGCTACTAGCGGGGACACAGATACGCAGTATTTT
NA	NA	TRBV15	TRBJ2-5	CATSTTTGAGETQYF	TGTGCCACCAGCACCACCACAGGGGCGGGGGAGACCCAGTACTTC
few	TRBD2	TRBV7-2	TRBJ2-7	CASRQGLAVSYEQYF	TGTGCCAGCAGGCAGGGACTAGCGGTCTCCTACGAGCAGTACTTC
few	NA	TRBV19	TRBJ1-2	CASSSGRTNYGYTF	TGTGCCAGTAGTAGCGGACGGACTAACTATGGCTACACCTTC
many	NA	TRBV7-9	TRBJ2-5	CASSFWALQETQYF	TGTGCCAGCAGCTTCTGGGCCCTCCAAGAGACCCAGTACTTC
NA	TRBD1	TRBV5-1	TRBJ2-2	CASSLRTGTFTGELFF	TGCGCCAGCAGCCTAAGGACAGGGACTTTTACCGGGGAGCTGTTTTTT
NA	TRBD1	TRBV15	TRBJ1-5	CATSRTGGIQPQHF	TGTGCCACCAGCAGGACAGGGGGGATTCAGCCCCAGCATTTT
NA	NA	TRBV6-1	TRBJ2-3	CASRAGLSGSDRGTQYF	TGTGCCAGCAGAGCGGGACTATCGGGGAGCGACAGGGGTACGCAGTATTTT
few	NA	TRBV6-6	TRBJ1-2	CASSYSSVNGYTF	TGTGCCAGCAGTTACTCCTCGGTAAACGGCTACACCTTC
NA	TRBD1	TRBV5-1	TRBJ2-6	CASSLRGQGESGANVLTF	TGCGCCAGCAGCTTAAGGGGACAGGGGGAGTCTGGGGCCAACGTCCTGACTTTC
NA	NA	TRBV9	TRBJ1-6	CASSVEAWAVYNSPLHF	TGTGCCAGCAGCGTAGAGGCGTGGGCAGTCTATAATTCACCCCTCCACTTT
few	TRBD2	TRBV10-3	TRBJ2-7	CALGLAGGVEQYF	TGTGCCCTCGGGCTAGCGGGGGGTGTTGAGCAGTACTTC
NA	NA	TRBV5-1	TRBJ1-2	CASSLAGSGYGYTF	TGCGCCAGCAGCTTGGCCGGCAGCGGGTATGGCTACACCTTC
few	TRBD1	TRBV27	TRBJ2-7	CASTTSGTGTPYEQYF	TGTGCCAGCACCACCTCCGGGACAGGCACACCCTACGAGCAGTACTTC
NA	NA	TRBV5-1	TRBJ2-1	CASNTMGKEQFF	TGCGCCAGCAATACAATGGGGAAGGAGCAGTTCTTC
NA	NA	TRBV13	TRBJ1-1	CASSFSGAGGDTEAFF	TGTGCCAGCAGCTTCTCTGGGGCAGGAGGGGACACTGAAGCTTTCTTT
NA	TRBD1	TRBV27	TRBJ1-4	CASSFWQGAGEKLFF	TGTGCCAGCAGTTTTTGGCAGGGGGCTGGCGAAAAACTGTTTTTT
NA	TRBD2	TRBV7-9	TRBJ2-3	CASSSILAGDTDTQYF	TGTGCCAGCAGCTCAATCCTAGCGGGGGACACAGATACGCAGTATTTT
NA	NA	TRBV12-3/TRBV12-4	TRBJ1-1	CASRIPGTANKNTEAFF	TGTGCCAGCAGAATCCCCGGGACCGCCAACAAGAACACTGAAGCTTTCTTT
NA	NA	TRBV4-1	TRBJ1-2	CASSQSEDLNYGYTF	TGCGCCAGCAGCCAAAGCGAGGACCTAAACTATGGCTACACCTTC
NA	NA	TRBV7-2	TRBJ2-1	CASSLVRRDEQFF	TGTGCCAGCAGCTTAGTTCGTCGGGATGAGCAGTTCTTC
NA	TRBD2	TRBV20-1	TRBJ2-5	CSAPGLADQETQYF	TGCAGTGCTCCGGGACTAGCGGATCAAGAGACCCAGTACTTC
NA	NA	TRBV29-1	TRBJ2-1	CSVVGPGYNEQFF	TGCAGCGTTGTCGGGCCTGGGTACAATGAGCAGTTCTTC
NA	NA	TRBV5-8	TRBJ1-5	CASSLQYQPQHF	TGTGCCAGCAGCCTACAATATCAGCCCCAGCATTTT